The 2 T cell receptor beta chains below were found in one sample sequenced in a study of blood T cell repertoires in COVID-19. TCRdb's table, derived via immunoSEQ multiplex PCR, lists solely in-frame clones and lacks some. The sample contains tens of thousands of clones, approximately 90% of which appear only once. Sample: peripheral blood. The receptors were sampled from a woman of 80 years or more with acute or convalescent COVID-19.

V and J are TRBV5-6 and TRBJ1-1, with 10 bases that match TRBD1. Germline values: CDR1 SGHDT, CDR2 YYEEEE. V was clipped by 4 bases and J by 1 base; unmatched bases: 13. The length of the CDR3 is 18 residues. CDR3 nucleotides: TGTGCCAGCAGCGTGACAGGGGGCTCGAAGCCGTGGAACACTGAAGCTTTCTTT. It encodes CASSVTGGSKPWNTEAFF.

V is TRBV5-4 and J is TRBJ2-2, with D possibly being TRBD2 (6 bases). V lost 4 bases and J 2 bases, leaving 12 bases between the germline ends. This CDR3 has 15 amino acids. The germline gives CDR1 SGHNT, CDR2 YYREEE (reference sequence). The CDR3 loop is CASSPGTSNTGELFF. The CDR3 DNA follows: TGTGCCAGCAGCCCCGGGACTTCAAACACCGGGGAGCTGTTTTTT.